The source of this TCR beta chain is a study of blood T cells in healthy people across ages. Findings and caveats of the study: Estimates drawn from one million T cells were deemed to understate diversity. When set beside aged donors, long-lived donors presented more naive CD4+ cells and higher diversity.

With 5 bases removed from V and 4 bases from J, the gap between germline ends came to 16 bases. The CDR3 is 15 amino acids. The germline V gene has CDR1 MNHEY and CDR2 SVGEGT. A sample-barcoded 5' primer and a J-beta primer mix were used in a second PCR of about 6 to 12 cycles. TCRdb fed the 5' RACE reads into MiXCR, producing one record per CDR3 protein. The top ten hold about 4% of the sample, which has 1.4 million or so distinct CDR3 sequences, approximately 39% seen once. A few counts support this clonotype. Its antigen is unknown. Sequenced sample: blood. This clonotype was obtained from a woman aged 18-35 years in good health. The chain links TRBV6-2 or TRBV6-3 to TRBJ2-3; D might be TRBD1 (6 bases). The CDR3 loop reads CASSRTGRSADTQYF. The DNA of the CDR3 is TGTGCCAGCAGTAGAACAGGGCGTTCGGCAGATACGCAGTATTTT.